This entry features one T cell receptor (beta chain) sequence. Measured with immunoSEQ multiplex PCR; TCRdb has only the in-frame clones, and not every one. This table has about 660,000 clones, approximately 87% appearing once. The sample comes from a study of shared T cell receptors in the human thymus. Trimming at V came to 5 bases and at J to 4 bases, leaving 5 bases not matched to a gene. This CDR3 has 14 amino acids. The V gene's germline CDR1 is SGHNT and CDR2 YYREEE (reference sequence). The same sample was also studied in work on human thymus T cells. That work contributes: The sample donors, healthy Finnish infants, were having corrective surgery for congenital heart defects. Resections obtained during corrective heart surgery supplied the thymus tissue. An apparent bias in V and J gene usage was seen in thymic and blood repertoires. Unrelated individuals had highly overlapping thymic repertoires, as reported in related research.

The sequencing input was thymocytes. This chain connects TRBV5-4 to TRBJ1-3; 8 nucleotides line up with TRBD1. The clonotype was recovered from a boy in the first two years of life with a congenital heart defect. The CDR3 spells CASSLQGDGNTIYF. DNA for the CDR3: TGTGCCAGCAGTTTACAGGGGGACGGAAACACCATATATTTT.